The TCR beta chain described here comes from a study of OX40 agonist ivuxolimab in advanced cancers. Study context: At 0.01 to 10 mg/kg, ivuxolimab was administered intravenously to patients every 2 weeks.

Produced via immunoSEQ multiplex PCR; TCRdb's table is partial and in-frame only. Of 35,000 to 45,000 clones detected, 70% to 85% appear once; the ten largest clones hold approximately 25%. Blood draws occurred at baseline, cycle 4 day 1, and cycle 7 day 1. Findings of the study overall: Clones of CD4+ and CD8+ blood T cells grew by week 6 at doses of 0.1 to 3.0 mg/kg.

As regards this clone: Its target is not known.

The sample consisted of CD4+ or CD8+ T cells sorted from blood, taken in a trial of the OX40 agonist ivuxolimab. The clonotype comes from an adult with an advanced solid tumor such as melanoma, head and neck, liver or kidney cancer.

CDR3 protein: CASSWGGSTDTQYF. CDR3 DNA sequence: TGCGCCAGCAGCTGGGGCGGAAGCACAGATACGCAGTATTTT. This chain uses TRBV5-1 with TRBJ2-3, with a tentative D call TRBD1 (5 bases). Trimming shortened V by 3 bases and J by 0 bases, and 8 bases separated the two germline ends. Germline lookup yields CDR1 SGHRS and CDR2 YFSETQ. This CDR3 is built from 14 residues.